The 2 T cell receptor beta chains below come from one sample, sequenced in a study of blood T cells in healthy people across ages. Using a J-beta primer mix together with a sample-barcoded 5' primer, a second PCR was run for roughly 6 to 11 cycles. One entry per CDR3 protein results from TCRdb running MiXCR on the 5' RACE reads. This table holds about 680,000 distinct CDR3 sequences, 45% to 50% found once. Material for sequencing was blood. These receptors all stem from a woman aged 60 to 75 in good health.

This clonotype was detected a few times. The gene calls are TRBV20-1 and TRBJ1-5; 9 nucleotides align to TRBD1. The CDR3 has 15 residues. Germline V gene sequence: CDR1 DFQATT, CDR2 SNEGSKA (reference sequence). V lost 3 bases and J lost 7; bases outside the gene matches: 10. The CDR3 DNA follows: TGCAGTGCTAGTCCGGGACAGGGAAGGAGCCAGCCCCAGCATTTT. This sequence encodes CSASPGQGRSQPQHF.

This rearrangement joins TRBV5-1 to TRBJ1-6; tentatively, D is TRBD1 (5 bases). The germline V gene encodes CDR1 SGHRS and CDR2 YFSETQ. The CDR3 is 18 amino acids. Trimming took off 3 bases at V and 5 bases at J, with 21 bases between the two ends. DNA of the CDR3: TGCGCCAGCAGCTGGGGCCCCCAACGAACAAGTGATAATTCACCCCTCCACTTT. It codes for CASSWGPQRTSDNSPLHF. Based on the CDR3 plus reference TRBV5-1 and TRBJ1-6, the full variable domain is KAGVTQTPRYLIKTRGQQVTLSCSPISGHRSVSWYQQTPGQGLQFLFEYFSETQRNKGNFPGRFSGRQFSNSRSEMNVSTLELGDSALYLCASSWGPQRTSDNSPLHFGNGTRLTVT.